A single sample is the source of the 4 T cell receptor beta chains below, sequenced in a study of response to subunit inactivated influenza vaccine. From the RT-PCR reads, TCRdb called clonotypes with MiXCR, one entry per CDR3 protein. The sample has hundreds of thousands of distinct CDR3 sequences, 15% to 18% seen once. Here the sequenced sample was PBMCs from blood, taken approximately 12 days after vaccination. The source of these receptors is a man aged 45 to 65 who received an inactivated influenza vaccine.

This clonotype was counted between two and nine times. The DNA of the CDR3 is TGTGCCAGCAGCCAAGATCTGCAGGGGAGCAAAAACATTCAGTACTTC. It translates to CASSQDLQGSKNIQYF. This chain connects TRBV4-2 to TRBJ2-4, with D possibly TRBD1 on 6 matching bases. Germline V gene data show CDR1 as LGHNA and CDR2 as YNFKEQ. Trimming removed 0 bases from V and 3 bases from J, with 12 bases in between. The CDR3 spans 16 residues.

The chain combines TRBV6-1 with TRBJ1-6; possible D gene TRBD1, 5 bases. Germline-derived CDR1 and CDR2 are MNHNS and SASEGT. CDR3 length equals 16 residues. V lost 6 bases and J lost 0, with 12 bases in between. The CDR3 coding sequence is TGTGCCAGCAGGGGGGAGGAAAGCTCCTATAATTCACCCCTCCACTTT. Its protein product is CASRGEESSYNSPLHF.

V gene TRBV5-4 combines with J gene TRBJ2-5; D ambiguous. Looked up from germline, CDR1 is SGHNT and CDR2 is YYREEE (reference sequence). The ends were cut back, 4 bases at V and 2 bases at J, with 21 bases in the middle. This CDR3 region has 17 residues. The CDR3 is CASSTRSRWADQETQYF. CDR3 in DNA: TGTGCCAGCAGCACGCGCTCCCGATGGGCCGATCAAGAGACCCAGTACTTC. Full variable domain (remainder filled in from reference TRBV5-4 and TRBJ2-5): ETGVTQSPTHLIKTRGQQVTLRCSSQSGHNTVSWYQQALGQGPQFIFQYYREEENGRGNFPPRFSGLQFPNYSSELNVNALELDDSALYLCASSTRSRWADQETQYFGPGTRLLVL.

This chain joins TRBV29-1 and TRBJ2-2; TRBD1 matches 9 bases. J gave up 5 bases and V 7 bases, and 11 bases lay outside the gene matches. The CDR3 totals 15 residues. Germline V gene lookup returns CDR1 SQVTM and CDR2 ANQGSEA. The CDR3 region has the DNA TGCAGCGCCAGGGGAGGGACAGGGAAAACCGGGGAGCTGTTTTTT. This gives the protein CSARGGTGKTGELFF.